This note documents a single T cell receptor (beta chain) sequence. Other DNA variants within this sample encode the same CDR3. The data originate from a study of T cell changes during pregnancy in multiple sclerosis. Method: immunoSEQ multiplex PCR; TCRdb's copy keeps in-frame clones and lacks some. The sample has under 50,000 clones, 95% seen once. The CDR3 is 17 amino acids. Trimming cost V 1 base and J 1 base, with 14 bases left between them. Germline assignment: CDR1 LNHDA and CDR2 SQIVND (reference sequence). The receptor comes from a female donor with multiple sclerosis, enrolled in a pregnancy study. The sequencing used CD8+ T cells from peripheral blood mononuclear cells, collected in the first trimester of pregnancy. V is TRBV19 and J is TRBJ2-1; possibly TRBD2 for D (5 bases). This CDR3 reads CASSIGVGGSSYNEQFF. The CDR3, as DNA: TGTGCCAGTAGTATAGGAGTAGGCGGGTCATCCTACAATGAGCAGTTCTTC.